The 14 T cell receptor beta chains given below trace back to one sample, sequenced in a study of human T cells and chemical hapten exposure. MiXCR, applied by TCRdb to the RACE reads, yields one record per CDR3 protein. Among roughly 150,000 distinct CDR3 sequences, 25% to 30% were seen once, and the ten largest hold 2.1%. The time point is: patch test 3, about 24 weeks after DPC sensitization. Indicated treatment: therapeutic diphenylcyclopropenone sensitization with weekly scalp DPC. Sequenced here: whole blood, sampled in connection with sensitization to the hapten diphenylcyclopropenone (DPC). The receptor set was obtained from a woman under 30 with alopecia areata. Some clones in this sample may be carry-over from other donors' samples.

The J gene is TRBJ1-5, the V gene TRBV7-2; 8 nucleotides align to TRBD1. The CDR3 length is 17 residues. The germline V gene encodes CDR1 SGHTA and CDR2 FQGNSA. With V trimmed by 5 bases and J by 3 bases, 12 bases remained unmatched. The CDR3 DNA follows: TGTGCCAGCAGCCCAGGACAGGGCTCCCCCCCCAATCAGCCCCAGCATTTT. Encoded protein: CASSPGQGSPPNQPQHF.

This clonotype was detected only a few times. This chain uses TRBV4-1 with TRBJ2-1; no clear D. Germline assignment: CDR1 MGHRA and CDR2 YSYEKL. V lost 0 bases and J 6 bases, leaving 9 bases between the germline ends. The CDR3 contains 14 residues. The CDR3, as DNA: TGCGCCAGCAGCCAAGATTTCACCTCCAATGAGCAGTTCTTC. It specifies CASSQDFTSNEQFF.

CDR3 DNA sequence: TGCAGCGTTGAACGGGGGCTGAGCGTGAACACTGAAGCTTTCTTT. Its protein is CSVERGLSVNTEAFF. The V and J genes are TRBV29-1 and TRBJ1-1, with D tentatively TRBD1 (6 bases). This CDR3 has 15 amino acids. V shed 2 bases and J shed 0 bases, with 13 bases lying between them. Per germline, CDR1 SQVTM and CDR2 ANQGSEA.

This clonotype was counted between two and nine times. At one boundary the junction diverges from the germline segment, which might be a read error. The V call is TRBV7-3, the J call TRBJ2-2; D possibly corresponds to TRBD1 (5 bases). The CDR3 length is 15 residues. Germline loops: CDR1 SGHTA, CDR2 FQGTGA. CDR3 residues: CASSLIGVGTGELFF. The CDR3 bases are TGTGCCAGCAGTTTAATAGGGGTCGGGACCGGGGAGCTGTTTTTT.

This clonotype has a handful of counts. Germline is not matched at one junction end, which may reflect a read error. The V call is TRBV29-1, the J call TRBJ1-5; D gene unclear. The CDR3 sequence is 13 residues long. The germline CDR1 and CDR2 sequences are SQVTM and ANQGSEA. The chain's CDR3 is CSAEVGSGQPQHF. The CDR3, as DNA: TGCAGCGCTGAAGTAGGTAGCGGCCAGCCCCAGCATTTT. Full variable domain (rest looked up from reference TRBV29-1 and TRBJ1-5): SAVISQKPSRDICQRGTSLTIQCQVDSQVTMMFWYRQQPGQSLTLIATANQGSEATYESGFVIDKFPISRPNLTFSTLTVSNMSPEDSSIYLCSAEVGSGQPQHFGDGTRLSIL.

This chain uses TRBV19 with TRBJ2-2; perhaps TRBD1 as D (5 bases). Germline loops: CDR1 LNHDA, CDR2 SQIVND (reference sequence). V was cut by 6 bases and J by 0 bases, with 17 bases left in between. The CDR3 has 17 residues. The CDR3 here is CASRGVRSRANTGELFF. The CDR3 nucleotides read TGTGCCAGTAGAGGGGTTCGGAGCAGGGCGAACACCGGGGAGCTGTTTTTT. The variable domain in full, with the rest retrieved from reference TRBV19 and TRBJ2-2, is DGGITQSPKYLFRKEGQNVTLSCEQNLNHDAMYWYRQDPGQGLRLIYYSQIVNDFQKGDIAEGYSVSREKKESFPLTVTSAQKNPTAFYLCASRGVRSRANTGELFFGEGSRLTVL.

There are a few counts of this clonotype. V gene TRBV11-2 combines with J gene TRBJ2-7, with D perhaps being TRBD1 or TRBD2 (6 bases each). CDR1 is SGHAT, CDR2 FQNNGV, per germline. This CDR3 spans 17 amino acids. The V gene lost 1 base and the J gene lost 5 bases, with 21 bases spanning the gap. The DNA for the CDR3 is TGTGCCAGCAGCTTAGTCTTGAGACGGTCGAGGGGGGACGAGCAGTACTTC. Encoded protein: CASSLVLRRSRGDEQYF.

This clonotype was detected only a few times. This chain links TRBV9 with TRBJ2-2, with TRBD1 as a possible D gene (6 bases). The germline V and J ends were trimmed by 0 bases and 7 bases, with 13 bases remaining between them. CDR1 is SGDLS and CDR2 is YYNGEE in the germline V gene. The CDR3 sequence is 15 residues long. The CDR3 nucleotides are TGTGCCAGCAGCGTAGGTACAGGGCTGGGCGGGGAGCTGTTTTTT. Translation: CASSVGTGLGGELFF.

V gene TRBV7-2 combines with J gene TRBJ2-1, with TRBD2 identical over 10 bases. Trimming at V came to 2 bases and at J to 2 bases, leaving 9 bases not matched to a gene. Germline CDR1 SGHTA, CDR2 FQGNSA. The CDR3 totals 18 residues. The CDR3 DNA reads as TGTGCCAGCAGCTTATCCGGTCGGAGCGGGGGGGCCTACAATGAGCAGTTCTTC. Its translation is CASSLSGRSGGAYNEQFF.

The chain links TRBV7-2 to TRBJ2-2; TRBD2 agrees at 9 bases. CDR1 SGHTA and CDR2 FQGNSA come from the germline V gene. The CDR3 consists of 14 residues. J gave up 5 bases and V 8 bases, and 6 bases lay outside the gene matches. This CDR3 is CASGPLAGTGELFF. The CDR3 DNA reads TGTGCCAGCGGTCCGCTAGCGGGGACCGGGGAGCTGTTTTTT.

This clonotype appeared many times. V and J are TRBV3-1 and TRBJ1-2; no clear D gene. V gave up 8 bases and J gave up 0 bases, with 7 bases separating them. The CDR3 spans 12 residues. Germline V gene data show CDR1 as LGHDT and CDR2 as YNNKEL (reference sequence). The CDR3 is CASRTANYGYTF. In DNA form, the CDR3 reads TGTGCCAGCCGGACCGCTAACTATGGCTACACCTTC.

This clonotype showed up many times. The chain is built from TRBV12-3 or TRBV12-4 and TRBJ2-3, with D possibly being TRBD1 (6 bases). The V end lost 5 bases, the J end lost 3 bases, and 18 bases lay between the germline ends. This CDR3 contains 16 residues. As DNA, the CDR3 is TGTGCCAGCAGTCAACGGGACAACATAGCGACAGATACGCAGTATTTT. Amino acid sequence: CASSQRDNIATDTQYF.

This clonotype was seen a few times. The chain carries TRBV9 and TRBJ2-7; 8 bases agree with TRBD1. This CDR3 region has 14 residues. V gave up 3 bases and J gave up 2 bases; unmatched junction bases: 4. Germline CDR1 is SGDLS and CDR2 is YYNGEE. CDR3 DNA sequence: TGTGCCAGCAGCGAGACAGGGGTTCCCTACGAGCAGTACTTC. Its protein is CASSETGVPYEQYF.

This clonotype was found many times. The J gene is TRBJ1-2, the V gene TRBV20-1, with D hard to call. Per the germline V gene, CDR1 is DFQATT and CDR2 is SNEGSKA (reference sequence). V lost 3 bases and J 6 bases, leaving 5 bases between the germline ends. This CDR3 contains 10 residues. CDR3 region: CSARGNGYTF. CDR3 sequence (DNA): TGCAGTGCTAGGGGGAATGGCTACACCTTC.